This T cell receptor beta chain appears in the sequencing data of a study of T cells in Graves' hyperthyroidism and ophthalmopathy. Study-wide points: Stable hyperthyroidism and ophthalmopathy were separated using 13 V-J signatures.

This clonotype was recorded at least ten times. Its antigen is undetermined. The CDR3 covers 17 residues. In germline, CDR1 is ENHRY, CDR2 SYGVKD. Deletions cut 6 bases from V and 0 bases from J, with 20 bases between. In making diagnoses, clinical symptoms, serum thyroxine and TRAb, thyroid ultrasound and orbital computed tomography were all used. Amplification of TCR beta CDR3 regions used RNA as the template. First-round RT-PCR with HTBI primers amplified the TCR CDR3 region. TCRdb analysed the multiplex PCR reads with MiXCR anew, one entry per CDR3 protein. The table includes 400,000 to 500,000 distinct CDR3 sequences, approximately 15% detected once.

Sequencing was done on a sample of blood. The genes are TRBV10-3 and TRBJ1-1; D is unresolved. This receptor was obtained from a woman aged 18-29 years with Graves' hyperthyroidism. This CDR3 reads CAISPFPRGPMNTEAFF. In DNA, the CDR3 is TGTGCCATCAGCCCATTCCCACGTGGGCCCATGAACACTGAAGCTTTCTTT.